This is a list of T cell receptor beta chains from one sample in a study of shared clonotypes between healthy human individuals. Libraries were prepared by immunoSEQ multiplex PCR; TCRdb keeps only in-frame clonotypes and omits some of them. This sample carries about 1.9 million clones, approximately 92% of them seen once, and the ten largest clones take more than 1.5%. Material: naive CD8+ T cells from PBMCs. These receptors were taken from a man aged 18-30 years in good health. Some clones in this sample may be carry-over from other donors' samples. Each CDR3 is given with its conserved first and last residue. Each record gives: clone size, V gene, D gene, J gene, CDR3 DNA, CDR3 protein. A D gene is named only where the DNA matches it firmly. Clone sizes are given selectively: once, few, many, or a class where the clone is expanded.

clone size: -
V gene: TRBV7-6
D gene: -
J gene: TRBJ2-1
CDR3 DNA: TGTGCCAGCAGCTTAGTAGCGGTGGACAATGAGCAGTTCTTC
CDR3 protein: CASSLVAVDNEQFF

clone size: -
V gene: TRBV7-9
D gene: TRBD1
J gene: TRBJ2-7
CDR3 DNA: TGTGCCAGCAGCGCTCAGGGGGTCCCCCTCTACGAGCAGTACTTC
CDR3 protein: CASSAQGVPLYEQYF

clone size: -
V gene: TRBV12-2
D gene: -
J gene: TRBJ1-5
CDR3 DNA: TGTGCAAGTCGCCGGGGTGGCAATCAGCCCCAGCATTTT
CDR3 protein: CASRRGGNQPQHF

clone size: -
V gene: TRBV12-5
D gene: TRBD1
J gene: TRBJ1-1
CDR3 DNA: TGTGCTAGTGGTTTAGACAGGGGCCTCCATCCGAACACTGAAGCTTTCTTT
CDR3 protein: CASGLDRGLHPNTEAFF

clone size: -
V gene: TRBV27
D gene: -
J gene: TRBJ2-7
CDR3 DNA: TGTGCCACCCATGGGGCAGCCCAGGGTTATTACGAGCAGTACTTC
CDR3 protein: CATHGAAQGYYEQYF

clone size: -
V gene: TRBV7-9
D gene: TRBD2
J gene: TRBJ2-1
CDR3 DNA: TGTGCCAGCAGCTATGGGGACTACCCCCCCTACAATGAGCAGTTCTTC
CDR3 protein: CASSYGDYPPYNEQFF

clone size: -
V gene: TRBV7-9
D gene: -
J gene: TRBJ2-7
CDR3 DNA: TGTGCCAGCAGCCTCCCGACAAGGGCGAACTACTACGAGCAGTACTTC
CDR3 protein: CASSLPTRANYYEQYF

clone size: -
V gene: TRBV7-6
D gene: -
J gene: TRBJ2-7
CDR3 DNA: TGTGCCAGCAGCCTAGAGGCCCAGGGTTTATACTACGAGCAGTACTTC
CDR3 protein: CASSLEAQGLYYEQYF

clone size: -
V gene: TRBV9
D gene: -
J gene: TRBJ1-2
CDR3 DNA: TGTGCCAGCAGCGTAGGTAGGGGCCCTAACTATGGCTACACCTTC
CDR3 protein: CASSVGRGPNYGYTF

clone size: -
V gene: TRBV28
D gene: TRBD1
J gene: TRBJ2-5
CDR3 DNA: TGTGCCAGCAGTTTGACAGGGGCTGGGGAGACCCAGTACTTC
CDR3 protein: CASSLTGAGETQYF

clone size: -
V gene: TRBV27
D gene: TRBD2
J gene: TRBJ2-5
CDR3 DNA: TGTGCCAGCAGCCCCGTCGGGGTAGCGGGAAGGGAGACCCAGTACTTC
CDR3 protein: CASSPVGVAGRETQYF

clone size: -
V gene: TRBV6-1
D gene: -
J gene: TRBJ1-2
CDR3 DNA: TGTGCCAGCACCCCCGGGACCGTGCCCTATGGCTACACCTTC
CDR3 protein: CASTPGTVPYGYTF

clone size: once
V gene: TRBV7-3
D gene: -
J gene: TRBJ2-1
CDR3 DNA: TGTGCCAGCAGCTCGTCCGGGAACAATGAGCAGTTCTTC
CDR3 protein: CASSSSGNNEQFF

clone size: -
V gene: TRBV7-9
D gene: -
J gene: TRBJ1-1
CDR3 DNA: TGTGCCAGCAGTCCTACGGGGGCTGAAGCTTTCTTT
CDR3 protein: CASSPTGAEAFF

clone size: -
V gene: TRBV19
D gene: -
J gene: TRBJ1-1
CDR3 DNA: TGTGCCAGTGTTGGACACGAAGCTGAAGCTTTCTTT
CDR3 protein: CASVGHEAEAFF

clone size: once
V gene: TRBV7-9
D gene: -
J gene: TRBJ2-7
CDR3 DNA: TGTGCCAGCAGCCCCCCAGCATCAGGGATGGGACATTCCTACGAGCAGTACTTC
CDR3 protein: CASSPPASGMGHSYEQYF

clone size: once
V gene: TRBV28
D gene: -
J gene: TRBJ2-3
CDR3 DNA: TGTGCCAGCAGTTTTATGGGGAATTATGCAGATACGCAGTATTTT
CDR3 protein: CASSFMGNYADTQYF

clone size: -
V gene: TRBV6-1
D gene: -
J gene: TRBJ1-1
CDR3 DNA: TGTGCCAGCAGTGGACTAGGACCCGATGAAGCTTTCTTT
CDR3 protein: CASSGLGPDEAFF

clone size: once
V gene: TRBV29-1
D gene: -
J gene: TRBJ2-5
CDR3 DNA: TGCAGCGTTGCTTCTTTCGGGATGGTAGAGACCCAGTACTTC
CDR3 protein: CSVASFGMVETQYF

clone size: -
V gene: TRBV7-9
D gene: -
J gene: TRBJ2-7
CDR3 DNA: TGTGCCAGCAGCCGGGGGACATCCAGGGCTTGGACCTACGAGCAGTACTTC
CDR3 protein: CASSRGTSRAWTYEQYF

clone size: once
V gene: TRBV19
D gene: -
J gene: TRBJ2-1
CDR3 DNA: TGTGCCAGTAGTATTGGCCGTTACAATGAGCAGTTCTTC
CDR3 protein: CASSIGRYNEQFF

clone size: once
V gene: TRBV10-2
D gene: TRBD2
J gene: TRBJ2-7
CDR3 DNA: TGCGCCAGCACCCCCCCCGGGACACCCCGACTAGCGGGAGGGTACGAGCAGTACTTC
CDR3 protein: CASTPPGTPRLAGGYEQYF

clone size: -
V gene: TRBV27
D gene: -
J gene: TRBJ2-3
CDR3 DNA: TGTGCCAGCAGTTTAGTTATACCTACGCAGACAGATACGCAGTATTTT
CDR3 protein: CASSLVIPTQTDTQYF

clone size: -
V gene: TRBV11-2
D gene: -
J gene: TRBJ2-1
CDR3 DNA: TGTGCCAGCAGCTCATTAAAGCAGGTCTACAATGAGCAGTTCTTC
CDR3 protein: CASSSLKQVYNEQFF

clone size: once
V gene: TRBV7-9
D gene: TRBD2
J gene: TRBJ2-1
CDR3 DNA: TGTGCCACCAAAGGACTAGCGGGAGGTAATGAGCAGTTCTTC
CDR3 protein: CATKGLAGGNEQFF

clone size: -
V gene: TRBV2
D gene: -
J gene: TRBJ2-7
CDR3 DNA: TGTGCCAGCAGTGAGAGGGTCAGGACCTACGAGCAGTACTTC
CDR3 protein: CASSERVRTYEQYF

clone size: -
V gene: TRBV27
D gene: TRBD1
J gene: TRBJ2-5
CDR3 DNA: TGTGCCAGCAGTTCCCTCCCCCGGACAGGGTTGGACGAGACCCAGTACTTC
CDR3 protein: CASSSLPRTGLDETQYF

clone size: -
V gene: TRBV2
D gene: TRBD2
J gene: TRBJ2-1
CDR3 DNA: TGTGCCAGCAGTGAAGGGACTAGCGTGAAGGGGTATGAGCAGTTCTTC
CDR3 protein: CASSEGTSVKGYEQFF

clone size: -
V gene: TRBV7-2
D gene: TRBD2
J gene: TRBJ2-7
CDR3 DNA: TGTGCCAGCAGAACTATCTGGGAGGCTAGCGGGAGTATCTTC
CDR3 protein: CASRTIWEASGSIF

clone size: -
V gene: TRBV29-1
D gene: -
J gene: TRBJ2-1
CDR3 DNA: TGCAGCGCGTCCCCCCCCTTTGGTGAGCGGGCCGCCTACAATGAGCAGTTCTTC
CDR3 protein: CSASPPFGERAAYNEQFF

clone size: -
V gene: TRBV10-3
D gene: -
J gene: TRBJ2-2
CDR3 DNA: TGTGCCATCAGTGTTAACTACAACACCGGGGAGCTGTTTTTT
CDR3 protein: CAISVNYNTGELFF

clone size: -
V gene: TRBV19
D gene: TRBD1
J gene: TRBJ1-1
CDR3 DNA: TGTGCCAGTAGTACCCAGGGACAGAGGTGGGACACTGAAGCTTTCTTT
CDR3 protein: CASSTQGQRWDTEAFF

clone size: -
V gene: TRBV30
D gene: -
J gene: TRBJ1-1
CDR3 DNA: TGTGCCTGGAGTGTTCCTAACCGGGGGGGGCTGAACACTGAAGCTTTCTTT
CDR3 protein: CAWSVPNRGGLNTEAFF

clone size: few
V gene: TRBV30
D gene: TRBD1
J gene: TRBJ1-5
CDR3 DNA: TGTGCCTGGACCCCCGGGACAGGGCTTAATCAGCCCCAGCATTTT
CDR3 protein: CAWTPGTGLNQPQHF

clone size: -
V gene: TRBV7-9
D gene: -
J gene: TRBJ1-1
CDR3 DNA: TGTGCCAGCAGCTTCTGGCCGAACACTGAAGCTTTCTTT
CDR3 protein: CASSFWPNTEAFF

clone size: -
V gene: TRBV19
D gene: -
J gene: TRBJ2-1
CDR3 DNA: TGTGCCAGTAGTGTCCCTATGGGGCCTGAGCAGTTCTTC
CDR3 protein: CASSVPMGPEQFF

clone size: -
V gene: TRBV9
D gene: -
J gene: TRBJ2-7
CDR3 DNA: TGTGCCAGCAGCGTATTAACCCGAACACGACGATCCTACGAGCAGTACTTC
CDR3 protein: CASSVLTRTRRSYEQYF

clone size: -
V gene: TRBV11-2
D gene: TRBD1
J gene: TRBJ1-2
CDR3 DNA: TGTGCCAGCAGCTTAGTGGGGGGCAGGGGGCTGGCCTATGGCTACACCTTC
CDR3 protein: CASSLVGGRGLAYGYTF

clone size: -
V gene: TRBV7-9
D gene: -
J gene: TRBJ2-1
CDR3 DNA: TGTGCCAGCAGCCTGGCGGGGAAAAGGGTTGGAAATGAGCAGTTCTTC
CDR3 protein: CASSLAGKRVGNEQFF

clone size: -
V gene: TRBV7-6
D gene: TRBD1
J gene: TRBJ2-2
CDR3 DNA: TGTGCCAGCAGTCTTATCCCCCGGACAGGCCACACCGGGGAGCTGTTTTTT
CDR3 protein: CASSLIPRTGHTGELFF

clone size: -
V gene: TRBV28
D gene: -
J gene: TRBJ2-2
CDR3 DNA: TGTGCCAGCAGTCCCGGGACTTTTCTCCCCGGGGAGCTGTTTTTT
CDR3 protein: CASSPGTFLPGELFF

clone size: -
V gene: TRBV13
D gene: TRBD1
J gene: TRBJ1-4
CDR3 DNA: TGTGCCAGCAGCTCGACAGGGGGTAGCACAACTAATGAAAAACTGTTTTTT
CDR3 protein: CASSSTGGSTTNEKLFF

clone size: -
V gene: TRBV18
D gene: TRBD1
J gene: TRBJ2-7
CDR3 DNA: TGTGCCAGCTCAAACCGGGACAGAGATTTCTACGAGCAGTACTTC
CDR3 protein: CASSNRDRDFYEQYF

clone size: -
V gene: TRBV6-5
D gene: -
J gene: TRBJ2-7
CDR3 DNA: TGTGCCAGCAGTTACGGAGAATTAGGGGTCGAGCAGTACTTC
CDR3 protein: CASSYGELGVEQYF

clone size: -
V gene: TRBV5-1
D gene: TRBD2
J gene: TRBJ2-3
CDR3 DNA: TGCGCCAGCAGCTTGGCGGGGCGGGAGTATTTCCCAGATACGCAGTATTTT
CDR3 protein: CASSLAGREYFPDTQYF